This is a list of T cell receptor beta chains from one sample in a study of cytomegalovirus exposure and HLA in healthy donors. TCRdb keeps only in-frame clones here, not all; method: immunoSEQ multiplex PCR. This sample has about 93,000 clones, with 70% to 80% found just once. What was sequenced was PBMCs. These receptors were obtained from a young man in good health and CMV-seronegative. The CDR3 runs from the conserved cysteine through the conserved F or W.

j_gene | v_gene | CDR3aa
TRBJ2-5 | TRBV2 | CASSDLGLADRETQYF
TRBJ1-2 | TRBV5-1 | CASSLNAGQGRSLGYTF
TRBJ2-5 | TRBV19 | CASSDTGGFLETQYF
TRBJ1-2 | TRBV5-6 | CASSFVVATHYGYTF
TRBJ1-1 | TRBV27 | CASSLSPGGRAEAFF
TRBJ1-1 | TRBV5-6 | CASSLIPRSEAFF
TRBJ2-3 | TRBV2 | CASWPAAADTQYF
TRBJ1-2 | TRBV19 | CASSTPQGLLGYGYTF
TRBJ2-2 | TRBV5-4 | CASSQTSGVSVRELFF
TRBJ2-3 | TRBV7-6 | CASSLSYRVGLNTDTQYF
TRBJ1-2 | TRBV5-5 | CASSGPGQGPYGYTF
TRBJ2-3 | TRBV29-1 | CSVGQGQWATDTQYF
TRBJ2-1 | TRBV7-9 | CASSLGQGSYNEQFF
TRBJ2-2 | TRBV7-9 | CASSLAFSTGELFF
TRBJ1-2 | TRBV27 | CASSLGTGGADYGYTF
TRBJ1-1 | TRBV5-8 | CASSLVFEGGTEAFF
TRBJ1-1 | TRBV7-6 | CASSLMGVRGSEAFF
TRBJ1-1 | TRBV4-1 | CASSQDKSWTGGFGTEAFF
TRBJ1-2 | TRBV6-1 | CASSELTGSIVGYTF
TRBJ2-3 | TRBV6-6 | CASRTGPTSTDTQYF
TRBJ2-1 | TRBV5-1 | CASSLPGLAGAGEQFF
TRBJ1-6 | TRBV18 | CASSPHPVNSPLHF
TRBJ1-4 | TRBV7-9 | CASSFIGKGGEKLFF
TRBJ2-7 | TRBV5-1 | CASSLVGTGSNEQYF
TRBJ2-5 | TRBV2 | CASRGWRGQKTQYF
TRBJ2-7 | TRBV6-1 | CAIRTSGDYEQYF
TRBJ2-3 | TRBV9 | CASSVEGGTGGTDTQYF
TRBJ1-1 | TRBV27 | CASSLEVKGQGDTEAFF
TRBJ2-1 | TRBV7-9 | CASSYLLADYNEQFF
TRBJ2-1 | TRBV6-5 | CASSYQPGQGYNEQFF
TRBJ2-3 | TRBV7-6 | CASSLAYSGGGRDTQYF
TRBJ1-4 | TRBV10-3 | CAIRGNEKLFF
TRBJ2-1 | TRBV7-9 | CASSNPERRGNEQFF
TRBJ2-2 | TRBV5-6 | CASSTLGQNTGELFF
TRBJ1-4 | TRBV11-2 | CASSLTGGPEKLFF
TRBJ1-5 | TRBV27 | CASSLGQGSNQPQHF
TRBJ1-5 | TRBV7-2 | CASSDRRGDGQPQHF
TRBJ1-4 | TRBV15 | CATSRPNQGFGEKLFF
TRBJ2-2 | TRBV19 | CASSRDNPGELFF
TRBJ2-1 | TRBV10-3 | CAITRTRDRYNEQFF
TRBJ2-2 | TRBV27 | CASRLRGLLGELFF
TRBJ1-1 | TRBV9 | CASSVQTAMNTEAFF
TRBJ1-6 | TRBV18 | CASSPGTDHSPLHF
TRBJ1-2 | TRBV7-2 | CASSLAERRDRGYTF